These 27 T cell receptor beta chains share one sample of origin, sequenced in a study of blood T cell repertoires in COVID-19. Here immunoSEQ multiplex PCR was the method, and the copy in TCRdb shows in-frame clones only, minus some. The sample shows about 54,000 clones, around 93% of them seen only once. Sequenced material: peripheral blood. These receptors were collected from a woman aged 60-70 years with active or convalescent COVID-19.

This chain joins TRBV13 and TRBJ2-1; 7 positions agree with TRBD1. CDR1 and CDR2 (germline): PRHDT, FYEKMQ (reference sequence). CDR3 length: 15 amino acids. V dropped 5 bases and J dropped 4; count of bases not matched to a gene: 8. As DNA, the CDR3 is TGTGCCAGCAGCGACGGGGCAGGGGGATACAATGAGCAGTTCTTC. It specifies CASSDGAGGYNEQFF.

This chain uses TRBV15 with TRBJ1-1; D uncertain. This CDR3 is 13 amino acids long. The germline V and J ends were trimmed by 1 base and 6 bases, with 9 bases remaining between them. The germline gives CDR1 LNHNV, CDR2 YYDKDF (reference sequence). CDR3 DNA: TGTGCCACCAGCAGAGCCTGGAGTCCTGAAGCTTTCTTT. Amino acid sequence: CATSRAWSPEAFF.

The chain links TRBV5-1 to TRBJ2-7; the D gene is possibly TRBD1 (6 bases). The CDR3 totals 15 residues. Germline V gene data show CDR1 as SGHRS and CDR2 as YFSETQ. The V and J ends lost 8 bases and 2 bases respectively, with 20 bases between them. CDR3 amino acids: CASGEGTPTTYEQYF. The DNA of the CDR3 is TGCGCCAGTGGAGAAGGGACACCAACTACCTACGAGCAGTACTTC.

This clone was counted between two and nine times. The chain is built from TRBV14 and TRBJ1-4; D is uncertain. The germline V gene encodes CDR1 SGHDN and CDR2 FVKESK. The V end was cut by 1 base, the J end by 4 bases, with 4 bases between. The CDR3 has 13 residues. The CDR3 loop is CASSQAGNEKLFF. CDR3 bases: TGTGCCAGCAGCCAAGCGGGTAATGAAAAACTGTTTTTT.

The chain combines TRBV6-5 with TRBJ1-3; D gene ambiguous. The CDR3 extends over 16 amino acids. Germline CDR1 is MNHEY and CDR2 is SVGAGI. Trimming cost V 0 bases and J 0 bases, with 9 bases left between them. DNA of the CDR3: TGTGCCAGCAGTTACTCTCCGCCGGGCTCTGGAAACACCATATATTTT. This sequence encodes CASSYSPPGSGNTIYF.

V gene TRBV5-1 combines with J gene TRBJ1-6; TRBD1 matches at 7 bases. The CDR3 is 16 residues long. Germline lookup yields CDR1 SGHRS and CDR2 YFSETQ. After removal of 2 bases from V and 3 bases from J, the junction contained 5 bases not matched to a gene. DNA of the CDR3: TGCGCCAGCAGCTTACAGGGGTTAGGCTATAATTCACCCCTCCACTTT. Its protein is CASSLQGLGYNSPLHF. Variable domain in full (rest from reference TRBV5-1 and TRBJ1-6): KAGVTQTPRYLIKTRGQQVTLSCSPISGHRSVSWYQQTPGQGLQFLFEYFSETQRNKGNFPGRFSGRQFSNSRSEMNVSTLELGDSALYLCASSLQGLGYNSPLHFGNGTRLTVT.

V usage is TRBV19 and J usage is TRBJ2-5; TRBD2 matches 8 bases. This CDR3 is 18 amino acids long. CDR1 is LNHDA and CDR2 is SQIVND in the germline V gene (reference sequence). J was trimmed by 1 base and V by 0 bases; bases with no gene match: 10. In DNA, the CDR3 is TGTGCCAGTAGTATAGATCCCCCTGGCAGCGGGGGCCAAGAGACCCAGTACTTC. Protein sequence: CASSIDPPGSGGQETQYF.

The chain recombines TRBV27 with TRBJ1-1, with unresolved D. Deletions cut 2 bases from V and 0 bases from J, with 4 bases between. Germline assignment: CDR1 MNHEY and CDR2 SMNVEV (reference sequence). The CDR3 is made up of 13 amino acids. The DNA of the CDR3 is TGTGCCAGCAGTTTAGTTATGAACACTGAAGCTTTCTTT. Encoded protein: CASSLVMNTEAFF.

The chain links TRBV3-1 (or the pseudogene TRBV3-2) to TRBJ2-5; D might be TRBD2 (7 bases). This CDR3 spans 13 amino acids. V lost 3 bases to trimming and J lost 5 bases, with 10 bases between them. Per germline, CDR1 LGHDT and CDR2 YNNKEL (reference sequence). CDR3 nucleotides: TGTGCCAGCAGCCAGGGAGGGGGGGAGACCCAGTACTTC. As protein: CASSQGGGETQYF.

This chain connects TRBV25-1 to TRBJ1-1; 12 bases agree with TRBD1. Germline CDR1 reads MGHDK; CDR2 reads SYGVNS. The CDR3 totals 15 residues. V shed 5 bases and J 7 bases; nucleotides not matched to a gene: 8. CDR3 nucleotide sequence: TGTGCCAGCAGTAAAGGGACAGGGGGCGCTGATGAAGCTTTCTTT. Translating it yields CASSKGTGGADEAFF. Variable domain in full (rest from reference TRBV25-1 and TRBJ1-1): EADIYQTPRYLVIGTGKKITLECSQTMGHDKMYWYQQDPGMELHLIHYSYGVNSTEKGDLSSESTVSRIRTEHFPLTLESARPSHTSQYLCASSKGTGGADEAFFGQGTRLTVV.

J is TRBJ2-7 and V is TRBV6-6, with D unclear. The CDR3 totals 10 residues. The ends were cut back, 6 bases at V and 3 bases at J, with 3 bases in the middle. CDR1 is MNHNY and CDR2 is SVGAGI in the germline V gene (reference sequence). The CDR3 DNA sequence: TGTGCCAGCAGCAACTACGAGCAGTACTTC. Residues: CASSNYEQYF.

The chain is built from TRBV28 and TRBJ1-2; no reliable D call. V was trimmed by 1 base and J by 6 bases, leaving 12 bases between them. Germline CDR1 reads MDHEN; CDR2 reads SYDVKM. This CDR3 is built from 14 residues. Here the CDR3 DNA reads TGTGCCAGCAGTTTATCGACGGGGTTCAATGGCTACACCTTC. Translation: CASSLSTGFNGYTF.

This chain joins TRBV28 and TRBJ1-1; D is unclear. The V and J ends lost 8 bases and 7 bases respectively, with 11 bases between them. Germline V lookup: CDR1 MDHEN, CDR2 SYDVKM. The CDR3 length is 11 residues. The CDR3 reads CASLEGYEAFF. In DNA form, the CDR3 reads TGTGCCAGCCTAGAAGGTTATGAAGCTTTCTTT. The full variable domain, rest sourced from reference TRBV28 and TRBJ1-1, is DVKVTQSSRYLVKRTGEKVFLECVQDMDHENMFWYRQDPGLGLRLIYFSYDVKMKEKGDIPEGYSVSREKKERFSLILESASTNQTSMYLCASLEGYEAFFGQGTRLTVV.

The V and J genes are TRBV6-5 and TRBJ1-4, with a possible D match to TRBD1 (5 bases). Trimming cost V 11 bases and J 7 bases, with 17 bases left between them. CDR3 length: 13 residues. CDR1 is MNHEY and CDR2 is SVGAGI in the germline V gene. The CDR3 loop is CAGLGDLGEKLFF. DNA for the CDR3: TGTGCCGGGCTAGGGGATTTGGGTGAAAAACTGTTTTTT.

This chain connects TRBV28 to TRBJ1-3; the D gene is possibly TRBD1 (6 bases). Per germline, CDR1 MDHEN and CDR2 SYDVKM. This CDR3 has 13 amino acids. Trimming cost V 5 bases and J 3 bases, with 8 bases left between them. Written as DNA, the CDR3 is TGTGCCAGCAGTACAGGGATTGGAAACACCATATATTTT. This translates into CASSTGIGNTIYF. Together with reference TRBV28 and TRBJ1-3, the CDR3 gives the full variable domain: DVKVTQSSRYLVKRTGEKVFLECVQDMDHENMFWYRQDPGLGLRLIYFSYDVKMKEKGDIPEGYSVSREKKERFSLILESASTNQTSMYLCASSTGIGNTIYFGEGSWLTVV.

V usage is TRBV7-3 and J usage is TRBJ2-1; 7 bases fit TRBD2. The CDR3 covers 16 residues. The germline V gene has CDR1 SGHTA and CDR2 FQGTGA. J gave up 4 bases and V 6 bases, and 12 bases lay outside the gene matches. CDR3 sequence: CASSSLRTSAYNEQFF. In DNA, the CDR3 is TGTGCCAGCAGTTCCCTACGAACTAGCGCGTACAATGAGCAGTTCTTC.

This clone was detected only a few times. V is TRBV6-1 and J is TRBJ1-1; D may be TRBD1 (6 bases). Germline V gene data show CDR1 as MNHNS and CDR2 as SASEGT. CDR3 length equals 13 residues. Trimming took 2 bases from V and 6 from J, leaving 10 bases between them. CDR3 nucleotides: TGTGCCAGCAGTGAACGGACAGTTTCTGAAGCTTTCTTT. The encoded protein is CASSERTVSEAFF.

The chain employs TRBV28 and TRBJ1-4; no clear D gene. Germline CDR1 MDHEN, CDR2 SYDVKM. The CDR3 runs to 13 residues. V lost 5 bases to trimming and J lost 8 bases, with 12 bases between them. CDR3 residues: CASSPTPGEKLFF. CDR3 nucleotides: TGTGCCAGCAGTCCCACTCCCGGGGAAAAACTGTTTTTT.

The chain joins TRBV5-1 to TRBJ1-3; no reliable D call. Germline lookup yields CDR1 SGHRS and CDR2 YFSETQ. The V end lost 2 bases, the J end lost 0 bases, and 12 bases lay between the germline ends. The CDR3 is 16 amino acids. The CDR3: CASSFSPGSSGNTIYF. CDR3 sequence (DNA): TGCGCCAGCAGCTTTTCTCCGGGGAGCTCTGGAAACACCATATATTTT. Based on the CDR3 plus reference TRBV5-1 and TRBJ1-3, the full variable domain is KAGVTQTPRYLIKTRGQQVTLSCSPISGHRSVSWYQQTPGQGLQFLFEYFSETQRNKGNFPGRFSGRQFSNSRSEMNVSTLELGDSALYLCASSFSPGSSGNTIYFGEGSWLTVV.

The chain uses TRBV3-1 (or the pseudogene TRBV3-2) and TRBJ1-2, with TRBD1 matching 7 bases. This CDR3 comprises 14 residues. The V gene's germline CDR1 is LGHDT and CDR2 YNNKEL (reference sequence). V was pared by 4 bases and J by 7 bases, with 9 bases of the junction left unmatched. The CDR3 here is CASSLREGAGGYTF. The CDR3 DNA follows: TGTGCCAGCAGCCTCCGGGAGGGGGCGGGTGGCTACACCTTC.

The gene calls are TRBV28 and TRBJ1-1; TRBD1 matches 10 bases. The germline gives CDR1 MDHEN, CDR2 SYDVKM. The CDR3 length is 15 residues. Trimming removed 7 bases from V and 4 bases from J; junction bases left unmatched: 9. The CDR3 region has the DNA TGTGCCAGCACCCTATTCCGGGACAGGGGCACTGAAGCTTTCTTT. It yields the protein CASTLFRDRGTEAFF.

CDR3 sequence reads: CASSIEGGDTEAFF. For the CDR3, the DNA is TGTGCCAGTAGTATCGAGGGAGGGGACACTGAAGCTTTCTTT. The chain recombines TRBV19 with TRBJ1-1; perhaps TRBD1 as D (5 bases). V was cut by 3 bases and J by 3 bases, with 11 bases left in between. There are 14 residues in the CDR3. Germline V gene sequence: CDR1 LNHDA, CDR2 SQIVND (reference sequence).

The J gene is TRBJ1-1, the V gene TRBV30, with a possible D match to TRBD1 (5 bases). Germline assignment: CDR1 GTSNPN and CDR2 SVGIG (reference sequence). Trimming cost V 3 bases and J 9 bases, with 14 bases left between them. The CDR3 contains 12 residues. The CDR3 bases are TGTGCCTGGAGCGGGGGGGGACCTAAAGCTTTCTTT. Its translation is CAWSGGGPKAFF.

The V call is TRBV12-3 or TRBV12-4, the J call TRBJ1-4; D unresolved. V was clipped by 8 bases and J by 7 bases, with 11 bases between them. CDR3 size: 12 residues. CDR3 amino acids: CASLRQREKLFF. Here the CDR3 DNA reads TGTGCCAGCTTGCGGCAGCGTGAAAAACTGTTTTTT.

The sample holds one count of this clone. The chain couples TRBV7-8 to TRBJ2-3; TRBD2 matches at 15 bases. CDR3 length: 15 amino acids. Losses at the gene ends were 5 bases for V and 9 bases for J; bases not matched to a gene: 6. In germline, CDR1 is SGHVS, CDR2 FQNEAQ. CDR3 protein: CASSTDGLAGGTQYF. Written as DNA, the CDR3 is TGTGCCAGCAGCACCGACGGACTAGCGGGGGGGACGCAGTATTTT.

This sequence joins TRBV6-5 and TRBJ2-7; TRBD2 matches at 11 bases. This CDR3 has 14 residues. CDR1 and CDR2 from the germline V gene are MNHEY and SVGAGI. The trim removed 6 bases at V and 0 bases at J, leaving 1 base unmatched. The CDR3 here is CASSGLAGSYEQYF. The CDR3 coding sequence is TGTGCCAGCAGCGGACTAGCGGGCTCCTACGAGCAGTACTTC.

This rearrangement joins TRBV25-1 to TRBJ1-2, with TRBD1 matching 9 bases. Germline V gene lookup returns CDR1 MGHDK and CDR2 SYGVNS. J gave up 8 bases and V 2 bases, and 6 bases lay outside the gene matches. CDR3 length: 14 amino acids. DNA for the CDR3: TGTGCCAGCAGTGAAAGGGGACAGGGAGGGGGCTACACCTTC. The encoded protein is CASSERGQGGGYTF.